A selection of T cell receptor beta chains follows, all from one sample in a study of T-cell memory formation after mild COVID-19. TCRdb re-derived calls from the 5' RACE reads in MiXCR, one entry per CDR3 protein. The data hold roughly 450,000 distinct CDR3 sequences, with about 20% observed a single time. The sample was PBMCs or a T cell subset sorted from them (not recorded which). These receptors all stem from an adult woman who had mild COVID-19 (a few samples of this study predate the infection). Cell type and time point are not known. Both conserved end residues are part of each CDR3. D genes are given only for firm matches. Size values are once, few and many counts, or a class for expanded clones, and some rows have none.

- TRBJ2-7 TRBD1 TRBV30 CAWSPGTGFSTVEQYF TGTGCCTGGAGCCCCGGGACAGGGTTCTCGACGGTCGAGCAGTACTTC
few TRBJ2-3 - TRBV20-1 CSASRGGEGTDTQYF TGCAGTGCTAGTAGAGGGGGGGAGGGCACAGATACGCAGTATTTT
- TRBJ2-1 - TRBV12-3/TRBV12-4 CASSSRTIFYNEQFF TGTGCCAGCAGTTCCCGGACAATCTTCTACAATGAGCAGTTCTTC
many TRBJ1-1 TRBD1 TRBV20-1 CSGGQSNTEAFF TGCAGTGGGGGACAGTCGAACACTGAAGCTTTCTTT
once TRBJ2-3 TRBD2 TRBV20-1 CSARDRTSGGSGRHF TGCAGTGCTAGAGATCGGACTAGCGGGGGGAGTGGCAGGCATTTT
few TRBJ1-2 - TRBV11-2 CASSGYQGGVDYGYTF TGTGCCAGCAGCGGATATCAGGGTGGTGTGGACTATGGCTACACCTTC
few TRBJ1-2 TRBD1 TRBV5-1 CASSRGQIYGYTF TGCGCCAGCAGCCGGGGACAGATCTATGGCTACACCTTC
few TRBJ2-7 - TRBV27 CASRRASYSYEQYF TGTGCCAGCAGAAGGGCTAGCTACTCCTACGAGCAGTACTTC
few TRBJ2-3 - TRBV4-2 CASSQNVVASSTDTQYF TGTGCCAGCAGCCAGAACGTAGTAGCAAGTAGCACAGATACGCAGTATTTT
many TRBJ2-1 TRBD2 TRBV4-1 CASSQVPGTSWNEQFF TGCGCCAGCAGCCAAGTACCGGGGACTAGTTGGAATGAGCAGTTCTTC
- TRBJ2-1 - TRBV9 CASSVESVPPLREQFF TGTGCCAGCAGCGTAGAAAGTGTTCCCCCCCTTCGGGAGCAGTTCTTC
few TRBJ2-7 - TRBV4-2 CASSQGSPPNEQYF TGTGCCAGCAGCCAAGGGTCCCCTCCCAACGAGCAGTACTTC
- TRBJ2-7 - TRBV5-5 CASSSTSDWTSYEQYF TGTGCCAGCAGCAGTACCAGCGACTGGACGTCCTACGAGCAGTACTTC
- TRBJ1-2 - TRBV6-5 CASSRAGAANYGYTF TGTGCCAGCAGTAGAGCGGGAGCCGCTAACTATGGCTACACCTTC
few TRBJ1-2 - TRBV6-5 CASSYIQGSYGYTF TGTGCCAGCAGTTACATCCAGGGTAGCTATGGCTACACCTTC
- TRBJ2-3 TRBD2 TRBV4-1 CASSLETGTRTVDTQYF TGCGCCAGCAGCCTAGAGACCGGGACTAGAACCGTAGATACGCAGTATTTT
- TRBJ2-1 - TRBV7-2 CASSFEGYNNEQFF TGTGCCAGCAGCTTTGAGGGGTATAACAATGAGCAGTTCTTC
- TRBJ2-1 TRBD1 TRBV5-6 CASSLLKGTGTYNEQFF TGTGCCAGCAGCTTGCTGAAAGGGACAGGGACCTACAATGAGCAGTTCTTC
medium-sized TRBJ2-7 TRBD2 TRBV11-2 CASSSPIAGVHEQYF TGTGCCAGCAGCTCACCTATAGCGGGAGTCCACGAGCAGTACTTC
- TRBJ2-1 TRBD2 TRBV6-4 CASSEMRGGNNEQFF TGTGCCAGCAGTGAAATGCGGGGGGGAAACAATGAGCAGTTCTTC
few TRBJ2-7 - TRBV7-2 CASSLEGSGYYGEQYF TGTGCCAGCAGCTTAGAGGGAAGCGGCTACTACGGGGAGCAGTACTTC
- TRBJ1-1 - TRBV15 CATSRDLVVMNTEAFF TGTGCCACCAGCAGAGATTTAGTGGTCATGAACACTGAAGCTTTCTTT
- TRBJ1-5 - TRBV7-2 CASSPTGGAGNQPQHF TGTGCCAGCAGCCCGACGGGCGGGGCCGGGAATCAGCCCCAGCATTTT
many TRBJ2-7 - TRBV27 CASSLVFGRSYEQYF TGTGCCAGCAGTTTAGTGTTTGGCAGATCCTACGAGCAGTACTTC
- TRBJ1-1 - TRBV7-6 CASSYGLGSTEAFF TGTGCCAGCAGCTATGGTTTGGGGAGCACTGAAGCTTTCTTT
- TRBJ2-7 - TRBV5-1 CASSFGQSSYEQYF TGCGCCAGCAGCTTTGGGCAGAGCTCCTACGAGCAGTACTTC
- TRBJ1-2 - TRBV11-2 CASSTIREGYGYTF TGTGCCAGCAGCACCATTAGGGAGGGGTATGGCTACACCTTC
- TRBJ2-6 TRBD2 TRBV4-3 CASSQDRLAGGVDGVLTF TGCGCCAGCAGCCAAGATCGGCTAGCGGGAGGAGTGGACGGCGTCCTGACTTTC